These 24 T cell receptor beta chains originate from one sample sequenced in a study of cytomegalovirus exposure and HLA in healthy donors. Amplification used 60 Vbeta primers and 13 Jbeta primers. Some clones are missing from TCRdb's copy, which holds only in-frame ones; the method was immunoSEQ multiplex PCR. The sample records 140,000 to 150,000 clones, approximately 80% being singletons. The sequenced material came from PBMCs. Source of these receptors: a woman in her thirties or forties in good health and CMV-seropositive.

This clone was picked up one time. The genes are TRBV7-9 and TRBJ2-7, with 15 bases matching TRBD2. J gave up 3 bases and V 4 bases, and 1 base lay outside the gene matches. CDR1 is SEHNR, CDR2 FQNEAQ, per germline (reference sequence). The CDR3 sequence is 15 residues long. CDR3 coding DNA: TGTGCCAGCAGCTGGGGACTAGCGGGAGGCTACGAGCAGTACTTC. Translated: CASSWGLAGGYEQYF.

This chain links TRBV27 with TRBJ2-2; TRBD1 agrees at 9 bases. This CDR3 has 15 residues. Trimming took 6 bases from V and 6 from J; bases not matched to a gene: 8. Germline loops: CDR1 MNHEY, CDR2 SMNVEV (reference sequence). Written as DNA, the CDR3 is TGTGCCAGCAGCCAGGGACAGGGTTTTCCCGGGGAGCTGTTTTTT. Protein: CASSQGQGFPGELFF.

CDR3 in amino acids: CASSLPMTSRREQYF. DNA of the CDR3: TGTGCCAGCAGTTTGCCCATGACTAGCCGCAGGGAGCAGTACTTC. V usage is TRBV28 and J usage is TRBJ2-7; 7 bases align to TRBD2. From germline, CDR1 is MDHEN and CDR2 SYDVKM. There are 15 residues in the CDR3. V lost 3 bases to trimming and J lost 7 bases; unmatched junction nucleotides: 12.

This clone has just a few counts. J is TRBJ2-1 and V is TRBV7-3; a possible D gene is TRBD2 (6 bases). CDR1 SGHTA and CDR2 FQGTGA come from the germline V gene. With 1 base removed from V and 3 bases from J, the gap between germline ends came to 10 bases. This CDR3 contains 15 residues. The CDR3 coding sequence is TGTGCCAGCAGCTTAAGGGGGAGGAACTACAATGAGCAGTTCTTC. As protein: CASSLRGRNYNEQFF.

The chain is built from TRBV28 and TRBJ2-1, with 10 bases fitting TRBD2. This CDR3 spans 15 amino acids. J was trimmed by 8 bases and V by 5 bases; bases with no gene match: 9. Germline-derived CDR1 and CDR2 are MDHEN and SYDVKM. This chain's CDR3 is CASSPLAGILDEQFF. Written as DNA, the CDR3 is TGTGCCAGCAGTCCACTAGCGGGGATACTCGATGAGCAGTTCTTC.

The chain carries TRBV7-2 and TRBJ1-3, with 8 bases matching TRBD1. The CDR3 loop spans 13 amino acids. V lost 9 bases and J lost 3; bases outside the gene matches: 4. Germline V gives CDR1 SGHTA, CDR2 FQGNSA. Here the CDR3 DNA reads TGTGCCAGTAGACAGGGGTATGGAAACACCATATATTTT. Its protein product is CASRQGYGNTIYF.

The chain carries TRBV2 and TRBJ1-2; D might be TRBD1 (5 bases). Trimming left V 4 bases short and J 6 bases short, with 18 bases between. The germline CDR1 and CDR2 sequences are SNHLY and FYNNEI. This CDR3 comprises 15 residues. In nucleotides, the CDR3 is TGTGCCAGCAGTGGAGCCCTCCAGGGTTCGGATGGCTACACCTTC. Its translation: CASSGALQGSDGYTF.

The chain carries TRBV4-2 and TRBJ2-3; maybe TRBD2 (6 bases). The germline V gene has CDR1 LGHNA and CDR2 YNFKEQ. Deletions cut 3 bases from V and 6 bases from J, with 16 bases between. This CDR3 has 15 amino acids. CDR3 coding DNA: TGTGCCAGCAGCCAGAGTTTTTCGGAGGGGGATACGCAGTATTTT. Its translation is CASSQSFSEGDTQYF.

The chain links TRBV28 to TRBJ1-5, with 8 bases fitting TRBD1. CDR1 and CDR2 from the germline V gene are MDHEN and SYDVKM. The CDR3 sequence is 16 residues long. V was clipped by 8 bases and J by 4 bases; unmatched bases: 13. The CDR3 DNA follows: TGTGCCAGCCAAAGAAGGACAGGGACGGGAAATCAGCCCCAGCATTTT. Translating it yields CASQRRTGTGNQPQHF.

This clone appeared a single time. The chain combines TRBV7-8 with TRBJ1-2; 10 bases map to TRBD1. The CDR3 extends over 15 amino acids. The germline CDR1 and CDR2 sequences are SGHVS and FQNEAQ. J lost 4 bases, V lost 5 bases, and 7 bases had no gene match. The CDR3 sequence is CASSLSDRGSYGYTF. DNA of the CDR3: TGTGCCAGCAGCCTGTCGGACAGGGGGTCCTATGGCTACACCTTC.

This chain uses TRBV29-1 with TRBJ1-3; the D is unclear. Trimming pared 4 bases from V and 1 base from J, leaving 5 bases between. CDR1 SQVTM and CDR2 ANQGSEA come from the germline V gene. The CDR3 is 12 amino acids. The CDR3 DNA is TGCAGCGTTGCCAGTTCTGGAAACACCATATATTTT. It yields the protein CSVASSGNTIYF.

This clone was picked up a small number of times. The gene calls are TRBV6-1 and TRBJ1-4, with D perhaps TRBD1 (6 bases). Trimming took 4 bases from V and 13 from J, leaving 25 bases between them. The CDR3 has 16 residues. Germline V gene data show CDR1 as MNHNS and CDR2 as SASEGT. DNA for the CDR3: TGTGCCAGCAGTGCGGGGGGGCCGCACTGGGATTGGGTACTGTTTTTT. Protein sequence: CASSAGGPHWDWVLFF.

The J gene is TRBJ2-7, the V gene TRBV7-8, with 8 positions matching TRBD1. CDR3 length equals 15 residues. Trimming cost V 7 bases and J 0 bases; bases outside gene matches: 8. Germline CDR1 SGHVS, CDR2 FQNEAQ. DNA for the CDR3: TGTGCCAGCATCGGGGGACAGGCCACCTCCTACGAGCAGTACTTC. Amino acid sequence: CASIGGQATSYEQYF.

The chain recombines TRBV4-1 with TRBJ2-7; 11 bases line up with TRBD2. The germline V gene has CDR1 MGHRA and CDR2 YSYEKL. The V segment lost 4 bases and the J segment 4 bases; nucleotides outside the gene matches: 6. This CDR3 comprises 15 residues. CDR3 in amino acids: CASSRIAGGKYEQYF. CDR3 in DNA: TGCGCCAGCAGCCGGATAGCGGGGGGGAAGTACGAGCAGTACTTC.

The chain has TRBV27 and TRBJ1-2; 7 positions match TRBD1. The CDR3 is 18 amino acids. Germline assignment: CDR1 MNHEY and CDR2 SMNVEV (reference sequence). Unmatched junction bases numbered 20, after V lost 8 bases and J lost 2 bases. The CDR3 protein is CASPLRDRTGSMNYGYTF. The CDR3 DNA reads TGTGCCAGCCCGCTGAGGGATCGGACAGGATCAATGAACTATGGCTACACCTTC.

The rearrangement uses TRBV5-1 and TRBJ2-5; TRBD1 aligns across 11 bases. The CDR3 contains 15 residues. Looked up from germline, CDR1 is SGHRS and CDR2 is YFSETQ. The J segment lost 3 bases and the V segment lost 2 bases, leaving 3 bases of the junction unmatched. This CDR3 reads CASSFGGQGEETQYF. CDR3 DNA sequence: TGCGCCAGCAGCTTTGGGGGACAGGGGGAAGAGACCCAGTACTTC.

This CDR3 reads CASSSDGDQPQHF. CDR3 DNA: TGCGCCAGCAGCTCCGACGGGGATCAGCCCCAGCATTTT. The genes are TRBV5-1 and TRBJ1-5, with D hard to call. V lost 3 bases and J lost 5, with 9 bases in between. This CDR3 is 13 amino acids long. CDR1 SGHRS and CDR2 YFSETQ come from the germline V gene.

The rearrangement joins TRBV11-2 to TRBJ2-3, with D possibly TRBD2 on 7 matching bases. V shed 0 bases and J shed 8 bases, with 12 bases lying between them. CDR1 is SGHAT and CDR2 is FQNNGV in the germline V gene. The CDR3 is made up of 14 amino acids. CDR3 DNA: TGTGCCAGCAGCTTAGATGGGGGGGCAGGTACGCAGTATTTT. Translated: CASSLDGGAGTQYF.

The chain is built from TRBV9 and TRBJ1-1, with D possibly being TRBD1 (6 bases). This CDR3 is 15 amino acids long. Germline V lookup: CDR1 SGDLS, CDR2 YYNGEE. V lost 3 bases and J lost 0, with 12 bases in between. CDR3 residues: CASSEQGWMNTEAFF. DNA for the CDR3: TGTGCCAGCAGCGAACAGGGTTGGATGAACACTGAAGCTTTCTTT.

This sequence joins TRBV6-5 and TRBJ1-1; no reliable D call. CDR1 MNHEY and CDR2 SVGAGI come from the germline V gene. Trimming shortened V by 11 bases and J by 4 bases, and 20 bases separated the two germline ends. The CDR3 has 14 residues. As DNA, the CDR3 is TGTGCCGCCCATGCGAACGAAGAGGGCACTGAAGCTTTCTTT. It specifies CAAHANEEGTEAFF.

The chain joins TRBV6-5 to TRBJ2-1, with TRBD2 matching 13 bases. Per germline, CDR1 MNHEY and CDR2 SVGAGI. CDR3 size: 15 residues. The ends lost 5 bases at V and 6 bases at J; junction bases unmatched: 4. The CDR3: CASSRTSGGPNEQFF. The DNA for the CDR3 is TGTGCCAGCAGTCGGACTAGCGGGGGACCCAATGAGCAGTTCTTC.

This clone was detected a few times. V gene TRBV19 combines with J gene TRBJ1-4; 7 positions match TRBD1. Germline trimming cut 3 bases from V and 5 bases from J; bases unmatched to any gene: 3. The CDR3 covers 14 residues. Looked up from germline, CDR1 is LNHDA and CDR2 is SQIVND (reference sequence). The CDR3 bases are TGTGCCAGTAGTATTACAGGGGAAAATGAAAAACTGTTTTTT. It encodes CASSITGENEKLFF.

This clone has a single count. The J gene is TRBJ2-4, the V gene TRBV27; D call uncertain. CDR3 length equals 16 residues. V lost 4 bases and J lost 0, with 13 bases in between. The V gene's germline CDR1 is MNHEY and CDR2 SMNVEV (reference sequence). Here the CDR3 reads CASSSDLFLAKNIQYF. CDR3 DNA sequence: TGTGCCAGCAGTTCCGACTTATTTCTAGCCAAAAACATTCAGTACTTC.

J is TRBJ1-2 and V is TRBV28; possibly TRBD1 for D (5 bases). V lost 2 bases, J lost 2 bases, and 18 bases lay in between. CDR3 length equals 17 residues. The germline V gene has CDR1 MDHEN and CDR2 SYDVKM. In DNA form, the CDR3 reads TGTGCCAGCAGTTTACGGGGCTCATGGCGGGGAAACTATGGCTACACCTTC. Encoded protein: CASSLRGSWRGNYGYTF.